The 31 T cell receptor beta chains below were found in one sample sequenced in a study of blood T cell repertoires in COVID-19. Assay used: immunoSEQ multiplex PCR; TCRdb lists only in-frame clones, some missing. The table includes 170,000 or so clones, around nine tenths detected once. Material: peripheral blood. The receptors shown here come from a woman between 18 and 30 years old who had recovered from COVID-19.

V gene TRBV23-1 combines with J gene TRBJ2-5; the D gene is possibly TRBD1 (6 bases). TRBV23-1 carries the ORF label, with uncertain function. This CDR3 is built from 16 residues. V lost 0 bases and J lost 4, with 15 bases in between. The CDR3 protein is CASSQSRRLGAETQYF. CDR3 bases: TGCGCCAGCAGTCAATCGAGGAGGTTGGGGGCAGAGACCCAGTACTTC.

The CDR3 region is CASSQSFTGELFF. Written as DNA, the CDR3 is TGCGCCAGCAGCCAATCTTTTACCGGGGAGCTGTTTTTT. J is TRBJ2-2 and V is TRBV4-3; no reliable D call. This CDR3 is 13 amino acids long. The germline V gene has CDR1 LGHNA and CDR2 YSLEER. V lost 2 bases and J 5 bases, leaving 6 bases between the germline ends.

The chain has TRBV7-9 and TRBJ2-3, with D unresolved. There are 14 residues in the CDR3. The V and J ends lost 3 bases and 5 bases respectively, with 12 bases between them. Germline V gives CDR1 SEHNR, CDR2 FQNEAQ (reference sequence). This chain's CDR3 is CASSLMVGRDTQYF. In DNA, the CDR3 is TGTGCCAGCAGCTTGATGGTGGGCCGAGATACGCAGTATTTT.

This clone came up once. The gene calls are TRBV5-1 and TRBJ2-3; possibly TRBD2 for D (5 bases). The germline V gene has CDR1 SGHRS and CDR2 YFSETQ. Trimming took 6 bases from V and 0 from J, leaving 14 bases between them. This CDR3 has 15 amino acids. CDR3 loop: CASTRLGGSTDTQYF. CDR3 nucleotide sequence: TGCGCCAGCACACGGCTCGGCGGGAGCACAGATACGCAGTATTTT.

In DNA, the CDR3 is TGTGCCAGCAGCTCCCTGACAGGCGACTATGGCTACACCTTC. Its protein is CASSSLTGDYGYTF. V usage is TRBV7-9 and J usage is TRBJ1-2, with D possibly being TRBD1 (6 bases). Between the trimmed V and J ends, which lost 4 bases and 3 bases, there was a span of 12 bases. Germline V gene data show CDR1 as SEHNR and CDR2 as FQNEAQ (reference sequence). The CDR3 totals 14 residues.

V usage is TRBV20-1 and J usage is TRBJ1-3; D is unclear. Germline CDR1 DFQATT, CDR2 SNEGSKA (reference sequence). CDR3 length: 14 residues. Trimming shortened V by 3 bases and J by 0 bases, and 9 bases separated the two germline ends. The CDR3 is CSASHVSSGNTIYF. The CDR3 bases are TGCAGTGCTAGTCACGTGAGCTCTGGAAACACCATATATTTT.

The chain combines TRBV2 with TRBJ1-2; 7 positions match TRBD1. The germline gives CDR1 SNHLY, CDR2 FYNNEI. CDR3 length: 12 amino acids. J lost 14 bases, V lost 8 bases, and 14 bases had no gene match. The chain's CDR3 is CASSGQSYVGTF. CDR3 in DNA: TGTGCCAGCTCGGGACAGTCCTATGTTGGGACCTTC. Drawing the rest from reference TRBV2 and TRBJ1-2, the complete variable domain is EPEVTQTPSHQVTQMGQEVILRCVPISNHLYFYWYRQILGQKVEFLVSFYNNEISEKSEIFDDQFSVERPDGSNFTLKIRSTKLEDSAMYFCASSGQSYVGTFGSGTRLTVV.

The chain uses TRBV4-1 and TRBJ1-4, with 8 bases identical to TRBD1. With V trimmed by 3 bases and J by 4 bases, 1 base remained unmatched. Germline values: CDR1 MGHRA, CDR2 YSYEKL. CDR3 length: 14 residues. The CDR3 coding sequence is TGCGCCAGCAGCCAGACAGGGGTTAATGAAAAACTGTTTTTT. The encoded protein is CASSQTGVNEKLFF.

This clone was recorded many times. The V call is TRBV10-3, the J call TRBJ1-1; D remains ambiguous. V was pared by 4 bases and J by 1 base, with 7 bases between. In germline, CDR1 is ENHRY, CDR2 SYGVKD. This CDR3 region has 13 residues. This chain's CDR3 is CAISGGRNTEAFF. The CDR3 DNA reads as TGTGCCATCAGTGGAGGCAGGAACACTGAAGCTTTCTTT.

V and J are TRBV7-2 and TRBJ2-2; 9 bases are a match to TRBD1. The germline V gene encodes CDR1 SGHTA and CDR2 FQGNSA. The CDR3 has 13 amino acids. J gave up 6 bases and V 9 bases, and 5 bases lay outside the gene matches. DNA for the CDR3: TGTGCCAGGATGGGGACAGGGTCCGGGGAGCTGTTTTTT. Its protein is CARMGTGSGELFF. Complete variable domain (other parts from reference TRBV7-2 and TRBJ2-2): GAGVSQSPSNKVTEKGKDVELRCDPISGHTALYWYRQSLGQGLEFLIYFQGNSAPDKSGLPSDRFSAERTGGSVSTLTIQRTQQEDSAVYLCARMGTGSGELFFGEGSRLTVL.

This chain uses TRBV2 with TRBJ2-5; TRBD2 matches at 13 bases. The junction had 12 bases not matched to a gene; V was cut back by 1 base and J by 7 bases. Germline-derived CDR1 and CDR2 are SNHLY and FYNNEI. The CDR3 sequence is 18 residues long. CDR3 bases: TGTGCCAGCAGTGAAGTGGGAATTGGACTAGCGGGGGCCGGGACCCAGTACTTC. Translated, it gives CASSEVGIGLAGAGTQYF.

The chain recombines TRBV5-1 with TRBJ2-7; D not certain. V shed 3 bases and J shed 2 bases, with 9 bases lying between them. The germline gives CDR1 SGHRS, CDR2 YFSETQ. The CDR3 is 13 amino acids. CDR3 coding DNA: TGCGCCAGCAGCTCTCGCGGCGCCTACGAGCAGTACTTC. This translates into CASSSRGAYEQYF. Full variable domain (rest looked up from reference TRBV5-1 and TRBJ2-7): KAGVTQTPRYLIKTRGQQVTLSCSPISGHRSVSWYQQTPGQGLQFLFEYFSETQRNKGNFPGRFSGRQFSNSRSEMNVSTLELGDSALYLCASSSRGAYEQYFGPGTRLTVT.

This clone was detected a few times. V gene TRBV4-1 combines with J gene TRBJ1-2, with D tentatively TRBD1 (6 bases). Germline loops: CDR1 MGHRA, CDR2 YSYEKL. The CDR3 consists of 16 residues. The V gene lost 1 base and the J gene lost 1 base, with 13 bases spanning the gap. CDR3 region: CASSQAYRELNYGYTF. CDR3 nucleotide sequence: TGCGCCAGCAGCCAAGCCTACAGGGAACTTAACTATGGCTACACCTTC.

This rearrangement joins TRBV7-2 to TRBJ2-1; 10 positions agree with TRBD2. CDR3 length: 16 amino acids. The J segment lost 3 bases and the V segment lost 0 bases, leaving 2 bases of the junction unmatched. Germline-derived CDR1 and CDR2 are SGHTA and FQGNSA. DNA of the CDR3: TGTGCCAGCAGCTTAGCCTCTAGCGGGGGCTACAATGAGCAGTTCTTC. This encodes CASSLASSGGYNEQFF.

The rearrangement links TRBV7-6 to TRBJ1-4; a possible D gene is TRBD1 (6 bases). CDR1 is SGHVS, CDR2 FNYEAQ, per germline. Trimming removed 6 bases at V and 5 bases at J, with 16 bases between. This CDR3 has 15 amino acids. The CDR3 sequence: CASRGSDSLNEKLFF. The CDR3 DNA sequence: TGTGCCAGCAGGGGATCGGACAGCCTAAATGAAAAACTGTTTTTT. The full variable domain, with the rest looked up from reference TRBV7-6 and TRBJ1-4, is GAGVSQSPRYKVTKRGQDVALRCDPISGHVSLYWYRQALGQGPEFLTYFNYEAQQDKSGLPNDRFSAERPEGSISTLTIQRTEQRDSAMYRCASRGSDSLNEKLFFGSGTQLSVL.

This clone occurred once. V is TRBV5-6 and J is TRBJ2-7; D ambiguous. The ends were cut back, 2 bases at V and 4 bases at J, with 10 bases in the middle. Germline loops: CDR1 SGHDT, CDR2 YYEEEE. The CDR3 consists of 13 residues. CDR3 protein: CASSFHRVYEQYV. The CDR3, as DNA: TGTGCCAGCAGCTTTCACAGAGTATACGAGCAGTACGTC.

CDR3 DNA: TGTGCCAGCAGTTTACTGGGGGGAGGTACTGAAGCTTTCTTT. Translating gives CASSLLGGGTEAFF. The V gene is TRBV27, the J gene TRBJ1-1; tentative D call: TRBD1 (5 bases). CDR3 length: 14 amino acids. Germline assignment: CDR1 MNHEY and CDR2 SMNVEV (reference sequence). V lost 2 bases and J lost 5, with 12 bases in between.

The chain joins TRBV9 to TRBJ2-5; D unclear. This CDR3 comprises 18 residues. Germline values: CDR1 SGDLS, CDR2 YYNGEE. The V end lost 0 bases, the J end lost 4 bases, and 22 bases lay between the germline ends. The CDR3 sequence is CASSVEHGSSRKSETQYF. The CDR3 DNA reads as TGTGCCAGCAGCGTAGAGCATGGTAGCAGTCGGAAGTCAGAGACCCAGTACTTC.

The V call is TRBV29-1, the J call TRBJ1-1; no firm D call. V lost 6 bases, J lost 3 bases, and 5 bases lay in between. Germline V gene sequence: CDR1 SQVTM, CDR2 ANQGSEA. The CDR3 has 10 residues. CDR3 in DNA: TGCAGCGTGGGAGACACTGAAGCTTTCTTT. Translation: CSVGDTEAFF.

This sequence joins TRBV7-8 and TRBJ1-4, with D unresolved. V dropped 4 bases and J dropped 5 bases, with 17 bases sitting between them. CDR1 and CDR2 from the germline V gene are SGHVS and FQNEAQ. CDR3 length: 16 residues. In DNA form, the CDR3 reads TGTGCCAGCAGCTATGAGGCAGTTACCGTCAATGAAAAACTGTTTTTT. Protein: CASSYEAVTVNEKLFF.

This clone was counted once. The chain joins TRBV5-6 to TRBJ1-1; D gene unclear. The CDR3 extends over 15 amino acids. Trimming stripped 5 bases from V and 1 base from J, with 15 bases between. Germline CDR1 reads SGHDT; CDR2 reads YYEEEE. The CDR3 DNA reads as TGTGCCAGCAGGGAAAGTGGAGGGTCGAACACTGAAGCTTTCTTT. As protein: CASRESGGSNTEAFF. The full variable domain, rest sourced from reference TRBV5-6 and TRBJ1-1, is DAGVTQSPTHLIKTRGQQVTLRCSPKSGHDTVSWYQQALGQGPQFIFQYYEEEERQRGNFPDRFSGHQFPNYSSELNVNALLLGDSALYLCASRESGGSNTEAFFGQGTRLTVV.

This chain uses TRBV4-3 with TRBJ2-4, with TRBD1 matching over 9 bases. Germline values: CDR1 LGHNA, CDR2 YSLEER. V was pared by 1 base and J by 8 bases, with 6 bases of the junction left unmatched. The CDR3 runs to 15 residues. In nucleotides, the CDR3 is TGCGCCAGCAGCCAAGCCGGGACAGGGAGAGACATTCAGTACTTC. Protein sequence: CASSQAGTGRDIQYF.

The rearrangement links TRBV7-2 to TRBJ2-1; 8 bases match TRBD2. Germline V gene data show CDR1 as SGHTA and CDR2 as FQGNSA. CDR3 length: 16 amino acids. Trimming removed 2 bases from V and 5 bases from J; junction bases left unmatched: 8. Here the CDR3 reads CASSLYAGGMDNEQFF. The DNA for the CDR3 is TGTGCCAGCAGCTTATATGCGGGAGGCATGGACAATGAGCAGTTCTTC.

The chain joins TRBV10-3 to TRBJ1-1; D is perhaps TRBD1 (5 bases). Germline values: CDR1 ENHRY, CDR2 SYGVKD. V was cut by 6 bases and J by 4 bases, with 15 bases left in between. CDR3 size: 14 residues. CDR3 DNA sequence: TGTGCCATCAGAGGCGACGGGGGGGGCACTGAAGCTTTCTTT. Translating it yields CAIRGDGGGTEAFF.

The chain links TRBV27 to TRBJ2-7; maybe TRBD1 (6 bases). Trimming stripped 4 bases from V and 4 bases from J, with 14 bases between. Germline assignment: CDR1 MNHEY and CDR2 SMNVEV (reference sequence). The CDR3 is 14 amino acids. CDR3: CASSSAQGQYEQYV. The CDR3 DNA reads TGTGCCAGCAGTTCCGCCCAGGGGCAGTACGAGCAGTACGTC.

This chain links TRBV13 with TRBJ2-3; 7 nucleotides agree with TRBD2. The CDR3 totals 14 residues. V shed 0 bases, J shed 3 bases, and the junction held 0 bases outside the gene matches. Germline V lookup: CDR1 PRHDT, CDR2 FYEKMQ (reference sequence). The CDR3 sequence is CASSLGRGTDTQYF. CDR3 bases: TGTGCCAGCAGCTTAGGGCGGGGGACAGATACGCAGTATTTT.

This chain links TRBV23-1 with TRBJ1-6, with 8 bases identical to TRBD1. TRBV23-1 is annotated as an ORF whose role is uncertain. J gave up 8 bases and V 0 bases, and 3 bases lay outside the gene matches. This CDR3 is 15 amino acids long. CDR3 amino acids: CASSQSRGQDSPLHF. CDR3 DNA: TGCGCCAGCAGTCAATCGAGGGGACAGGATTCACCCCTCCACTTT.

The chain joins TRBV6-5 to TRBJ1-2; tentative D call: TRBD1 (6 bases). Trimming stripped 4 bases from V and 14 bases from J, with 20 bases between. CDR1 MNHEY and CDR2 SVGAGI come from the germline V gene. The length of the CDR3 is 13 residues. The CDR3, as DNA: TGTGCCAGCAGTTCCTCCGTACAGGGTGTTGAAACCTTC. Protein sequence: CASSSSVQGVETF.

This clone was seen just once. This chain connects TRBV7-9 to TRBJ2-3; D is unresolved. V lost 5 bases and J lost 2, with 11 bases in between. This CDR3 has 14 amino acids. Germline-derived CDR1 and CDR2 are SEHNR and FQNEAQ (reference sequence). CDR3 in DNA: TGTGCCAGCAGCCCTGTCTTACTCACAGATACGCAGTATTTT. Translating gives CASSPVLLTDTQYF.

V usage is TRBV7-9 and J usage is TRBJ1-4, with D maybe TRBD1 (6 bases). Germline V gene sequence: CDR1 SEHNR, CDR2 FQNEAQ (reference sequence). V was cut by 5 bases and J by 4 bases, with 11 bases left in between. The CDR3 extends over 14 amino acids. This chain's CDR3 is CASSPQGYNEKLFF. In DNA, the CDR3 is TGTGCCAGCAGCCCCCAGGGGTATAATGAAAAACTGTTTTTT.

This clone was picked up one time. V is TRBV5-6 and J is TRBJ2-1, with TRBD2 matching 7 bases. Trimming at V came to 3 bases and at J to 3 bases, leaving 9 bases not matched to a gene. The CDR3 sequence is 16 residues long. Germline loops: CDR1 SGHDT, CDR2 YYEEEE. CDR3 region: CASSSTLADLYNEQFF. CDR3 nucleotide sequence: TGTGCCAGCAGCTCTACTCTAGCGGACCTCTACAATGAGCAGTTCTTC.